The clone carrying this TCR beta chain was recorded only once. Under the authors' procedure: Counts of nucleated cells, estimated from reference gene primer amplification, were obtained. Sequencing was performed with immunoSEQ multiplex PCR; in TCRdb, only in-frame clones are kept and a portion is missing. V, J and clone size are taken as reported in that table, and D and trimming were inferred from the DNA itself. The sample includes some 250,000 clones, over 85% seen only once; the top ten take 3% to 4%. The sample is drawn from a study of blood T cell repertoires in COVID-19. Turning to the study itself: Collection of acute and convalescent COVID-19 samples took place in the United States, Italy and Spain. The analysed material was cDNA or gDNA that came from T cells, B-cell-depleted T cells, or PBMCs.

Germline values: CDR1 SEHNR, CDR2 FQNEAQ (reference sequence). V lost 3 bases and J lost 4, with 12 bases in between. The CDR3 is 14 amino acids. Participant age was roughly 18 to 90 years, and participants resided in around 24 US areas. The receptor's source is a woman in her twenties or thirties with acute COVID-19. The sample consisted of PBMCs or T cells enriched from blood (not recorded which). This chain joins TRBV7-9 and TRBJ1-2; D gene unclear. The CDR3 spells CASSFPGLSYGYTF. The DNA for the CDR3 is TGTGCCAGCAGCTTCCCAGGTCTAAGCTATGGCTACACCTTC.